This T cell receptor (beta chain) was observed in a study of T cell responses to AZD1222 COVID-19 vaccine. General study results and limits: Females made up more of the donors, who were largely white British, and clonal diversity may have come out too low.

Sequencing was performed with immunoSEQ multiplex PCR; in TCRdb, only in-frame clones are kept and a portion is missing. The data show some 100,000 clones, 91% seen once. Details on this clone: The antigen is undetermined.

Germline-derived CDR1 and CDR2 are SNHLY and FYNNEI. V gave up 3 bases and J gave up 8 bases, with 17 bases separating them. The CDR3 has 15 residues. Material: peripheral blood, obtained on day 0 of AZD1222 vaccination. The chain couples TRBV2 to TRBJ1-5; possibly TRBD1 for D (6 bases). The TCR originated in an adult in good health. The CDR3: CASSEFSGGNEPQHF. The CDR3 DNA sequence: TGTGCCAGCAGTGAGTTTTCCGGGGGCAACGAGCCCCAGCATTTT.